The 9 T cell receptor beta chains in this list originate from one sample, sequenced in a study of cytomegalovirus exposure and HLA in healthy donors. 13 Jbeta primers and 60 Vbeta primers were used for the PCR. TCRdb's table, derived via immunoSEQ multiplex PCR, lists solely in-frame clones and lacks some. The sample yields 150,000 to 200,000 clones, roughly 75% seen once. The sequenced sample was PBMCs. All receptors come from a woman aged 40 to 49 in good health and CMV-seropositive.

J is TRBJ2-3 and V is TRBV11-3; tentatively, D is TRBD2 (6 bases). CDR3 length: 14 amino acids. V dropped 5 bases and J dropped 4 bases, with 13 bases sitting between them. From germline, CDR1 is SGHNT and CDR2 YENEEA. The CDR3 protein is CASSRGGRADTQYF. The CDR3 DNA sequence: TGTGCCAGCAGCCGCGGAGGGCGTGCAGATACGCAGTATTTT.

The chain links TRBV19 to TRBJ1-2; D is uncertain. Looked up from germline, CDR1 is LNHDA and CDR2 is SQIVND (reference sequence). Deletions cut 7 bases from V and 2 bases from J, with 14 bases between. This CDR3 region has 14 residues. The CDR3 DNA reads TGTGCCAGTACCCCCCTACTGGGCAACTATGGCTACACCTTC. It translates to CASTPLLGNYGYTF.

V and J are TRBV19 and TRBJ2-1, with 7 bases aligning to TRBD2. J lost 5 bases, V lost 2 bases, and 6 bases had no gene match. The CDR3 loop spans 15 amino acids. Germline CDR1 is LNHDA and CDR2 is SQIVND (reference sequence). The CDR3 here is CASSISAGDHNEQFF. The CDR3 DNA is TGTGCCAGTAGTATATCGGCGGGAGATCACAATGAGCAGTTCTTC.

This clone has only a few counts. The chain joins TRBV2 to TRBJ1-1; the D gene is possibly TRBD1 (6 bases). Germline CDR1 SNHLY, CDR2 FYNNEI. This CDR3 contains 13 residues. V lost 6 bases and J lost 3, with 11 bases in between. Written as DNA, the CDR3 is TGTGCCAGCAGCCTACAGGGTTACACTGAAGCTTTCTTT. Translated: CASSLQGYTEAFF.

V is TRBV6-1 and J is TRBJ2-7; 13 nucleotides match TRBD2. V shed 6 bases and J 2 bases; nucleotides not matched to a gene: 7. Germline V CDR1 and CDR2: MNHNS, SASEGT. The CDR3 totals 16 residues. CDR3 in DNA: TGTGCCAGCAGGGAAATCGGGACTAGCGGGGCCTACGAGCAGTACTTC. It translates to CASREIGTSGAYEQYF.

This chain uses TRBV9 with TRBJ2-3; 13 nucleotides agree with TRBD2. V shed 3 bases, J shed 4 bases, and the junction held 5 bases outside the gene matches. The CDR3 is made up of 16 amino acids. CDR1 is SGDLS and CDR2 is YYNGEE in the germline V gene. The CDR3 DNA reads TGTGCCAGCAGCGGACTAGCGGGAGGAAGTCCAGATACGCAGTATTTT. It yields the protein CASSGLAGGSPDTQYF.

The J gene is TRBJ2-3, the V gene TRBV5-1; weak D call: TRBD1 (6 bases). The CDR3 has 15 amino acids. CDR1 and CDR2 (germline): SGHRS, YFSETQ. With 4 bases removed from V and 3 bases from J, the gap between germline ends came to 15 bases. The CDR3 DNA reads TGCGCCAGCAGCCCAGTGACAGGAACGACAGATACGCAGTATTTT. Translation gives CASSPVTGTTDTQYF.

This clone was seen only a few times. The chain employs TRBV19 and TRBJ2-7; 11 bases are a match to TRBD2. This CDR3 has 16 amino acids. Germline values: CDR1 LNHDA, CDR2 SQIVND (reference sequence). Germline trimming cut 6 bases from V and 0 bases from J; bases unmatched to any gene: 7. Written as DNA, the CDR3 is TGTGCCAGTAGAAGAACTAGCGGGAGTAACTCCTACGAGCAGTACTTC. This translates into CASRRTSGSNSYEQYF.

The chain is built from TRBV28 and TRBJ1-1; D is unclear. Germline assignment: CDR1 MDHEN and CDR2 SYDVKM. Trimming removed 7 bases from V and 4 bases from J, with 10 bases in between. The CDR3 spans 12 residues. The CDR3 nucleotides read TGTGCCAGCATTGGTTCGGGCACTGAAGCTTTCTTT. It is translated as CASIGSGTEAFF.